These 2 T cell receptor beta chains were sequenced from one sample in a study of cytomegalovirus exposure and HLA in healthy donors. Repertoires were generated with immunoSEQ multiplex PCR, while TCRdb's copy carries only in-frame clones and drops some. The data contain about 140,000 clones, about nine tenths of them seen just once; the ten biggest clones take up 2.5% to 3.5%. Sequenced: PBMCs. These receptors all come from a man younger than 30 in good health and CMV-seronegative.

This clone was picked up a small number of times. This chain connects TRBV2 to TRBJ1-2, with TRBD1 identical over 10 bases. The CDR3 runs 14 residues. Trimming removed 4 bases from V and 8 bases from J; junction bases left unmatched: 7. Germline CDR1 SNHLY, CDR2 FYNNEI. CDR3 amino acids: CASSVRDRGYGYTF. CDR3 bases: TGTGCCAGCAGTGTTCGGGACAGGGGTTACGGCTACACCTTC.

The rearrangement links TRBV28 to TRBJ2-1; D is unclear. Germline CDR1 reads MDHEN; CDR2 reads SYDVKM. This CDR3 has 15 residues. Trimming removed 3 bases at V and 4 bases at J, with 13 bases between. CDR3 protein: CASSFPGPLYNEQFF. The CDR3 DNA sequence: TGTGCCAGCAGTTTCCCCGGTCCACTTTACAATGAGCAGTTCTTC.